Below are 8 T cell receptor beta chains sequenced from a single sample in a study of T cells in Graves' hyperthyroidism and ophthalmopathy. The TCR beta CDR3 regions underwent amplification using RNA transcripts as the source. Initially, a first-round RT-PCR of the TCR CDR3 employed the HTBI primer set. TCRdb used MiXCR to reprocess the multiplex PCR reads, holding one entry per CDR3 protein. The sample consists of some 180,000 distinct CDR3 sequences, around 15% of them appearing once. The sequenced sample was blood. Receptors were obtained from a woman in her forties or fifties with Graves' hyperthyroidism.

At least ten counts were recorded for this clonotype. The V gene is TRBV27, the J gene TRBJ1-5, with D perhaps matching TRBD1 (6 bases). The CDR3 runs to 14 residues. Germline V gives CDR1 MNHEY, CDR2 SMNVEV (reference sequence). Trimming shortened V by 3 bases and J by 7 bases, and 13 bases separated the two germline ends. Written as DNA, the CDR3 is TGTGCCAGCAGTTTCTCAGGGGCTATGCAGCCCCAGCATTTT. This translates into CASSFSGAMQPQHF.

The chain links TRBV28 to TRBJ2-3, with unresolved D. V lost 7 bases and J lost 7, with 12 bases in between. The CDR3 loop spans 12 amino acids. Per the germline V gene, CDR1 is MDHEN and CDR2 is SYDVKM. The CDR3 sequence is CASTSRVNTQYF. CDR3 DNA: TGTGCCAGCACTTCTAGGGTCAATACGCAGTATTTT.

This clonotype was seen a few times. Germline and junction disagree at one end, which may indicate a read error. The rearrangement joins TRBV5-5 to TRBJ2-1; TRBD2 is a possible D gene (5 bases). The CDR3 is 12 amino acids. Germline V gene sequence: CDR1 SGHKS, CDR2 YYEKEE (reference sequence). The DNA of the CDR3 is TGTGCCAGCAGGTTGGGCGGGAATGAGCAGTTCTTC. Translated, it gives CASRLGGNEQFF.

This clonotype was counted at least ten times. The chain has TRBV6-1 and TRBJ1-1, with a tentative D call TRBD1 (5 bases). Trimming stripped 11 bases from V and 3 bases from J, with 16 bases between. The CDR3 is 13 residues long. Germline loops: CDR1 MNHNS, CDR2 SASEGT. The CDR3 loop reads CACVLGVDTEAFF. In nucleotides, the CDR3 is TGTGCCTGCGTATTAGGGGTTGACACTGAAGCTTTCTTT.

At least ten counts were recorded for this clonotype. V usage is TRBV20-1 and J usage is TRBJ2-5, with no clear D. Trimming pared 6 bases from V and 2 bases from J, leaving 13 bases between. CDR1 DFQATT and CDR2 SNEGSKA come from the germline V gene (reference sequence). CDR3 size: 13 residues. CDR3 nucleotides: TGCAGTGCCGGAACAACCCGACAAGAGACCCAGTACTTC. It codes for CSAGTTRQETQYF.

CDR3 residues: CSARVAMNTEAFF. The CDR3, as DNA: TGCAGTGCTAGAGTAGCCATGAACACTGAAGCTTTCTTT. The genes are TRBV20-1 and TRBJ1-1; D gene ambiguous. The CDR3 sequence is 13 residues long. The V end lost 1 base, the J end lost 0 bases, and 6 bases lay between the germline ends. Per the germline V gene, CDR1 is DFQATT and CDR2 is SNEGSKA (reference sequence).

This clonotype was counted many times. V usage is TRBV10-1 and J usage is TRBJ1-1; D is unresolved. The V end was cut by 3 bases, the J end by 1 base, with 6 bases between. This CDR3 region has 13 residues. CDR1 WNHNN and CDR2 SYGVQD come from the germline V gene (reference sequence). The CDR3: CASSETSNTEAFF. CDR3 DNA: TGCGCCAGCAGTGAAACCTCGAACACTGAAGCTTTCTTT.

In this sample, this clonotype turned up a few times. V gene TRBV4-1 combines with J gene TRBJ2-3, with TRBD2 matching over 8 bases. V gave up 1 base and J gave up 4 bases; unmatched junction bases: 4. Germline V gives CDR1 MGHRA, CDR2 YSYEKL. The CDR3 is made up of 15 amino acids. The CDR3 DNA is TGCGCCAGCAGCCAAGTCCCGGGGGGGCCAGATACGCAGTATTTT. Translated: CASSQVPGGPDTQYF.